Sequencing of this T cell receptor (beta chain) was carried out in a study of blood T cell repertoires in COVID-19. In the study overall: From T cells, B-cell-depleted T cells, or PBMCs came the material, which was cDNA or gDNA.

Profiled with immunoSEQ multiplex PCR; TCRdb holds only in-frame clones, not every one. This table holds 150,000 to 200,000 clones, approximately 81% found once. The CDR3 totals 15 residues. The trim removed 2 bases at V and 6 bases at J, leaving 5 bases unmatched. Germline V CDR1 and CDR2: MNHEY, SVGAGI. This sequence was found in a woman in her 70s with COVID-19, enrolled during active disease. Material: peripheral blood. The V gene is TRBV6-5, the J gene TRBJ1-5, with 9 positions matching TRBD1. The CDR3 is CASSYPGTGLQPQHF. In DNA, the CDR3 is TGTGCCAGCAGTTACCCCGGGACAGGGCTTCAGCCCCAGCATTTT.